What follows are 12 T cell receptor beta chains derived from one specimen sequenced in a study of cytomegalovirus exposure and HLA in healthy donors. Sequencing was performed with immunoSEQ multiplex PCR; in TCRdb, only in-frame clones are kept and a portion is missing. The sample lists 70,000 to 90,000 clones; about 85% were seen once. Sequencing was performed on PBMCs. These TCRs come from a man aged 30-40 years in good health and CMV-seronegative.

V usage is TRBV14 and J usage is TRBJ1-3; 8 positions match TRBD1. J gave up 0 bases and V 6 bases, and 4 bases lay outside the gene matches. The germline V gene encodes CDR1 SGHDN and CDR2 FVKESK. The CDR3 contains 15 residues. Here the CDR3 reads CASRPGQDSGNTIYF. CDR3 DNA sequence: TGTGCCAGCAGACCGGGACAGGACTCTGGAAACACCATATATTTT.

This clone occurred once. This chain uses TRBV2 with TRBJ1-1; 9 positions match TRBD1. The germline V gene has CDR1 SNHLY and CDR2 FYNNEI. This CDR3 is 14 amino acids long. V shed 6 bases, J shed 4 bases, and the junction held 6 bases outside the gene matches. The CDR3 loop reads CASSGQGLPTEAFF. The DNA of the CDR3 is TGTGCCAGCAGCGGACAGGGGCTTCCCACTGAAGCTTTCTTT.

This chain connects TRBV7-9 to TRBJ2-3, with 10 positions matching TRBD2. V was clipped by 7 bases and J by 4 bases; unmatched bases: 2. This CDR3 is 13 amino acids long. CDR1 and CDR2 from the germline V gene are SEHNR and FQNEAQ (reference sequence). The CDR3 sequence: CASTSGSADTQYF. Here the CDR3 DNA reads TGTGCCAGCACTAGCGGGAGTGCAGATACGCAGTATTTT.

J is TRBJ1-1 and V is TRBV6-1, with TRBD1 matching over 8 bases. The junction had 4 bases not matched to a gene; V was cut back by 3 bases and J by 4 bases. The CDR3 extends over 14 amino acids. Germline V gives CDR1 MNHNS, CDR2 SASEGT. The CDR3 sequence is CASSEKDRATEAFF. The CDR3, as DNA: TGTGCCAGCAGTGAGAAGGACAGGGCCACTGAAGCTTTCTTT.

DNA of the CDR3: TGCGCCAGCAGCCAAGGGAGGGCTACTGGAAACACCATATATTTT. This codes for CASSQGRATGNTIYF. This chain connects TRBV4-3 to TRBJ1-3, with D uncertain. Germline V gene sequence: CDR1 LGHNA, CDR2 YSLEER. The CDR3 is made up of 15 amino acids. V was shortened by 1 base and J by 2 bases, with 9 bases between the two germline ends.

This clone was counted a single time. The chain couples TRBV14 to TRBJ1-5; D not certain. From germline, CDR1 is SGHDN and CDR2 FVKESK. V dropped 4 bases and J dropped 0 bases, with 13 bases sitting between them. The CDR3 runs 16 residues. The CDR3 nucleotides are TGTGCCAGCAGCCCCGAGTCCGGTTATAGCAATCAGCCCCAGCATTTT. It is translated as CASSPESGYSNQPQHF.

The chain links TRBV15 to TRBJ2-1, with D possibly TRBD2 on 6 matching bases. Germline V CDR1 and CDR2: LNHNV, YYDKDF (reference sequence). Trimming cost V 1 base and J 0 bases, with 10 bases left between them. The CDR3 extends over 16 amino acids. As DNA, the CDR3 is TGTGCCACCAGCAGAGGGAGGGAAGGCTCCTACAATGAGCAGTTCTTC. It specifies CATSRGREGSYNEQFF.

V usage is TRBV4-2 and J usage is TRBJ1-1, with D tentatively TRBD1 (5 bases). Trimming removed 1 base from V and 1 base from J, with 7 bases in between. Germline V lookup: CDR1 LGHNA, CDR2 YNFKEQ. The length of the CDR3 is 14 residues. The CDR3 DNA reads as TGTGCCAGCAGCCAAGTACAGGAGAACACTGAAGCTTTCTTT. As protein: CASSQVQENTEAFF.

This clone occurred a few times. This chain joins TRBV18 and TRBJ1-5, with unresolved D. Germline V lookup: CDR1 KGHSH, CDR2 LQKENI. This CDR3 comprises 14 residues. V gave up 4 bases and J gave up 3 bases, with 10 bases separating them. Here the CDR3 reads CASSRSGSNQPQHF. The CDR3 DNA reads TGTGCCAGCTCACGCTCCGGGTCCAATCAGCCCCAGCATTTT.

The gene calls are TRBV4-2 and TRBJ2-3; TRBD2 matches at 8 bases. After removal of 1 base from V and 0 bases from J, the junction contained 0 bases not matched to a gene. The CDR3 runs to 15 residues. From germline, CDR1 is LGHNA and CDR2 YNFKEQ. The CDR3 loop reads CASSQGGGSTDTQYF. The CDR3 nucleotides read TGTGCCAGCAGCCAAGGCGGGGGGAGCACAGATACGCAGTATTTT.

This chain uses TRBV9 with TRBJ1-2, with unresolved D. The CDR3 is 15 residues long. Trimming pared 0 bases from V and 1 base from J, leaving 10 bases between. Germline CDR1 is SGDLS and CDR2 is YYNGEE. The CDR3, as DNA: TGTGCCAGCAGCGTAGCCAAGGGAGGTAACTATGGCTACACCTTC. Protein sequence: CASSVAKGGNYGYTF. Full variable domain (outside the CDR3, taken from reference TRBV9 and TRBJ1-2): DSGVTQTPKHLITATGQRVTLRCSPRSGDLSVYWYQQSLDQGLQFLIQYYNGEERAKGNILERFSAQQFPDLHSELNLSSLELGDSALYFCASSVAKGGNYGYTFGSGTRLTVV.

This rearrangement joins TRBV18 to TRBJ2-7; 10 bases agree with TRBD1. CDR3 length equals 15 residues. The germline CDR1 and CDR2 sequences are KGHSH and LQKENI. Trimming cost V 3 bases and J 5 bases; bases outside gene matches: 7. The CDR3 DNA follows: TGTGCCAGCTCACCCCAACCGGGGACAGGGGACGAGCAGTACGTC. It translates to CASSPQPGTGDEQYV.